This section outlines one T cell receptor (beta chain) sequence together with its context. Study processing details: Nucleated cell counts were estimated from reference gene primer amplification. Repertoires were generated with immunoSEQ multiplex PCR, while TCRdb's copy carries only in-frame clones and drops some. V and J calls and clone size come straight from that table; D and trimming were deduced from the DNA. The sample holds under 80,000 clones, less than 90% seen once. The data originate from a study of blood T cell repertoires in COVID-19. Study in general: Sources were T cells, B-cell-depleted T cells, or PBMCs; the material itself was cDNA or gDNA.

In germline, CDR1 is MNHNS, CDR2 SASEGT. Between the trimmed V and J ends, which lost 2 bases and 1 base, there was a span of 15 bases. There are 16 residues in the CDR3. J is TRBJ2-7 and V is TRBV6-1, with D possibly matching TRBD2 (6 bases). Input material: peripheral blood. This sequence was found in a man aged 50 to 60 with active COVID-19. The CDR3 reads CASSEYGGAVSYEQYF. Written as DNA, the CDR3 is TGTGCCAGCAGTGAATATGGAGGGGCTGTATCCTACGAGCAGTACTTC.